Listed here are 6 T cell receptor beta chains from one sample, sequenced in a study of pediatric ulcerative colitis. Clones were read by immunoSEQ multiplex PCR, and TCRdb kept only the in-frame ones, dropping some. The repertoire holds over 35,000 clones, with 70% to 90% as singletons. Source material: blood. The receptors were sampled from a girl aged 5 to 17 with moderate ulcerative colitis.

The gene calls are TRBV6-1 and TRBJ1-1; 7 bases fit TRBD1. The CDR3 length is 10 residues. The ends lost 6 bases at V and 10 bases at J; junction bases unmatched: 2. Germline CDR1 and CDR2: MNHNS and SASEGT. In DNA form, the CDR3 reads TGTGCCAGCAGCTGGGACAGAGCTTTCTTT. Translation gives CASSWDRAFF.

The chain employs TRBV28 and TRBJ2-3; possible D gene TRBD1, 6 bases. From germline, CDR1 is MDHEN and CDR2 SYDVKM. CDR3 length: 19 residues. V lost 5 bases to trimming and J lost 3 bases, with 27 bases between them. CDR3 loop: CASSPLTFKNRVVTDTQYF. In DNA, the CDR3 is TGTGCCAGCAGTCCCCTTACCTTTAAGAACAGGGTTGTGACAGATACGCAGTATTTT.

This rearrangement joins TRBV7-2 to TRBJ1-1, with TRBD1 identical over 7 bases. J was trimmed by 5 bases and V by 2 bases; bases with no gene match: 8. Germline V gene sequence: CDR1 SGHTA, CDR2 FQGNSA. The CDR3 spans 15 residues. The CDR3 protein is CASSLKRQGLTEAFF. CDR3 DNA sequence: TGTGCCAGCAGCTTAAAGAGACAGGGATTAACTGAAGCTTTCTTT.

The chain couples TRBV10-3 to TRBJ1-5, with 11 bases identical to TRBD1. J was trimmed by 5 bases and V by 4 bases; bases with no gene match: 1. CDR3 length equals 14 residues. Germline V gene data show CDR1 as ENHRY and CDR2 as SYGVKD. CDR3 nucleotide sequence: TGTGCCATCAGTGGGGACAGGGGGGATCAGCCCCAGCATTTT. It specifies CAISGDRGDQPQHF.

This chain joins TRBV18 and TRBJ2-1; 7 nucleotides match TRBD1. J lost 0 bases, V lost 3 bases, and 2 bases had no gene match. Germline V lookup: CDR1 KGHSH, CDR2 LQKENI. The CDR3 contains 15 residues. CDR3 in DNA: TGTGCCAGCTCACCGACAGGGAGCTCCTACAATGAGCAGTTCTTC. Residues: CASSPTGSSYNEQFF.

A remark on this clone: One end of the junction fails to match germline, which may point to a read error. The V call is TRBV7-7, the J call TRBJ1-6; D gene unclear. The CDR3 extends over 17 amino acids. From germline, CDR1 is SSHAT and CDR2 FNYEAQ (reference sequence). Written as DNA, the CDR3 is TGTGCTAGCAGCTTAGTTCGGGTGGTACGGAAAAATTCACCCCTCCACTTT. Encoded protein: CASSLVRVVRKNSPLHF.